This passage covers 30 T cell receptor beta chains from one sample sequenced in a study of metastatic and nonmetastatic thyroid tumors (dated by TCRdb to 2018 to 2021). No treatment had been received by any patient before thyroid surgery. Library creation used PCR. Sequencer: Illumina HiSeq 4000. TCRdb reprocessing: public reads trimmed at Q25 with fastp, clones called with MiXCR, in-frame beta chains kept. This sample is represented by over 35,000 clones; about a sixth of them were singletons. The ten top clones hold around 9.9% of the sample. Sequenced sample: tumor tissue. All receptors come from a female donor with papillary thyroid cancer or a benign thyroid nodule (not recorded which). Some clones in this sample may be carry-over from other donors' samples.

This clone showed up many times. This CDR3 reads CASSLGAGTDQPQHF. CDR3 sequence (DNA): TGCGCCAGCAGCTTGGGGGCAGGAACAGATCAGCCCCAGCATTTT. J is TRBJ1-5 and V is TRBV5-1; no firm D call. The CDR3 is made up of 15 amino acids. CDR1 is SGHRS, CDR2 YFSETQ, per germline. Trimming took 0 bases from V and 5 from J, leaving 12 bases between them.

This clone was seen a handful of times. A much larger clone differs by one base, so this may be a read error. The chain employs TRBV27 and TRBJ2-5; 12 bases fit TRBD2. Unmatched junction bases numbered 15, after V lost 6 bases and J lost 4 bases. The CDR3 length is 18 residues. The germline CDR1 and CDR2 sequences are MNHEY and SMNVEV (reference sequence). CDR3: CASSLGLAGPWRGETQYF. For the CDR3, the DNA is TGTGCCAGCAGCCTAGGACTAGCGGGACCCTGGAGGGGAGAGACCCAGTACTTC.

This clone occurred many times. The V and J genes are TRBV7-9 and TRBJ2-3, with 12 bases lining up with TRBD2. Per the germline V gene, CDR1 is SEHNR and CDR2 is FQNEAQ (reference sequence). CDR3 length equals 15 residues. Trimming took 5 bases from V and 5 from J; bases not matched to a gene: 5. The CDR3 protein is CASSAGTSGRDTQYF. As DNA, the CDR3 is TGTGCCAGCAGCGCCGGGACTAGCGGGCGAGATACGCAGTATTTT.

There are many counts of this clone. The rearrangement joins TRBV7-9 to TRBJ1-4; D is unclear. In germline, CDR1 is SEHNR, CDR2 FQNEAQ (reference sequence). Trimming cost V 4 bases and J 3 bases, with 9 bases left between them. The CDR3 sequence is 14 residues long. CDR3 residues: CASSSQASNEKLFF. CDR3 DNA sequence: TGTGCCAGCAGCTCTCAGGCCTCTAATGAAAAACTGTTTTTT. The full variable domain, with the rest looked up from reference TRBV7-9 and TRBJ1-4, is DTGVSQNPRHKITKRGQNVTFRCDPISEHNRLYWYRQTLGQGPEFLTYFQNEAQLEKSRLLSDRFSAERPKGSFSTLEIQRTEQGDSAMYLCASSSQASNEKLFFGSGTQLSVL.

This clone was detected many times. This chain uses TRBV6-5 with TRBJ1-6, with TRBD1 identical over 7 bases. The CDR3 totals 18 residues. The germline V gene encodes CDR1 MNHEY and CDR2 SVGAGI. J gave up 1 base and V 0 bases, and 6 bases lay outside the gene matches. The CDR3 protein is CASSYSVPGGSYNSPLHF. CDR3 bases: TGTGCCAGCAGTTACTCGGTCCCAGGGGGATCCTATAATTCACCCCTCCACTTT.

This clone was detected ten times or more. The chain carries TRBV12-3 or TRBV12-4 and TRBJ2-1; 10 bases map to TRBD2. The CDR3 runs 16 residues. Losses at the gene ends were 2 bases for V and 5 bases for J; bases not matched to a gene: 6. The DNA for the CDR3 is TGTGCCAGCAGTTTATTTGAACTAGCGGGGAACAATGAGCAGTTCTTC. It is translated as CASSLFELAGNNEQFF.

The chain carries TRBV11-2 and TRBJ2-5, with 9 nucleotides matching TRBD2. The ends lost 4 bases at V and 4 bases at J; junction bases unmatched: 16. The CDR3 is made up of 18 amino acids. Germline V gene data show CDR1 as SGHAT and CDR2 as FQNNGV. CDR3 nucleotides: TGTGCCAGCAGCTCGACGCTACGATGGGCGGGAGGGCGAGAGACCCAGTACTTC. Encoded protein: CASSSTLRWAGGRETQYF.

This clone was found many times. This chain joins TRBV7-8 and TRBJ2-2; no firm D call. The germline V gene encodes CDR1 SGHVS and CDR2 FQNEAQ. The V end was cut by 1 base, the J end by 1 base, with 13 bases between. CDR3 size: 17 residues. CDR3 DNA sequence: TGTGCCAGCAGCTTAGAAGAGCTATTTCTGAACACCGGGGAGCTGTTTTTT. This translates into CASSLEELFLNTGELFF.

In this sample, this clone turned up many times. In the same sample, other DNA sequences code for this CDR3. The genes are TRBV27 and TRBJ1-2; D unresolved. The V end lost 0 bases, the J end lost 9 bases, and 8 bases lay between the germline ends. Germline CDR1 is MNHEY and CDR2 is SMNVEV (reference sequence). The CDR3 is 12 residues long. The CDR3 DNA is TGTGCCAGCAGTTTATCTGGTGGACGCTACACCTTC. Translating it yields CASSLSGGRYTF.

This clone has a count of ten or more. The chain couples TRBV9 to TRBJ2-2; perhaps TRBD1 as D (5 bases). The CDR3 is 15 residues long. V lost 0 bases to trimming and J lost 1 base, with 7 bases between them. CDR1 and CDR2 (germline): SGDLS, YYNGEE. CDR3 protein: CASSVGTLNTGELFF. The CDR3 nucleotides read TGTGCCAGCAGCGTAGGGACATTGAACACCGGGGAGCTGTTTTTT.

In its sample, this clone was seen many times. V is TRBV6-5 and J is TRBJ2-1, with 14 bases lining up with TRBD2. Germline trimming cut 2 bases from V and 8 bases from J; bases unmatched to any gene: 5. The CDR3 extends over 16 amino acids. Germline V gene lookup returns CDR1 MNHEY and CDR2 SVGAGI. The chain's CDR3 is CASSYEGTSGSYEQFF. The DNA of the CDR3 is TGTGCCAGCAGTTACGAGGGGACTAGCGGGAGCTATGAGCAGTTCTTC.

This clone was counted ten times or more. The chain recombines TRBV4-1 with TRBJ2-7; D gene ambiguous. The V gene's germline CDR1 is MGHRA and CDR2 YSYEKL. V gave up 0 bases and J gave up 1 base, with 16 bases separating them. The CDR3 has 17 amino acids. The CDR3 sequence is CASSQEMHGSGSYEQYF. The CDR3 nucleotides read TGCGCCAGCAGCCAAGAAATGCACGGAAGTGGTTCCTACGAGCAGTACTTC.

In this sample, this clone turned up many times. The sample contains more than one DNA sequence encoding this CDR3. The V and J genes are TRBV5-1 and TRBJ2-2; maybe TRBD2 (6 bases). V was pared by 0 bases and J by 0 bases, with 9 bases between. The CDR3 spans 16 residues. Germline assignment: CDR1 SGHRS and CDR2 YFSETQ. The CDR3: CASSLDGGANTGELFF. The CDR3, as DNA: TGCGCCAGCAGCTTGGATGGAGGGGCGAACACCGGGGAGCTGTTTTTT.

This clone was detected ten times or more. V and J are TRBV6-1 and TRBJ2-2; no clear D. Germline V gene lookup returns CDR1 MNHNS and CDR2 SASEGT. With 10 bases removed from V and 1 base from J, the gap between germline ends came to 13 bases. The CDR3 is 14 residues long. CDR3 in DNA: TGTGCCACCCTGGGATACAGGAACACCGGGGAGCTGTTTTTT. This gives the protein CATLGYRNTGELFF.

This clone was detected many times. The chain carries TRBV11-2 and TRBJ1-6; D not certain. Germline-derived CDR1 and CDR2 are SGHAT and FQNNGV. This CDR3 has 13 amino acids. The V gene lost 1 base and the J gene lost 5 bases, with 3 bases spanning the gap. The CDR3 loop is CASSLGHNSPLHF. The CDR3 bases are TGTGCCAGCAGCTTAGGGCATAATTCACCCCTCCACTTT.

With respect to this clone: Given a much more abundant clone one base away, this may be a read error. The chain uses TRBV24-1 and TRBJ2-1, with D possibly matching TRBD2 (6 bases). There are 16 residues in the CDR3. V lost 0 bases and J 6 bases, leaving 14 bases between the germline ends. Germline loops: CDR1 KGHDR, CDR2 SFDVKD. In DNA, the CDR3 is TGTGCCACCAGTGATTTGGAACGGGAGTGCTTCAATGAGCAGTTCTTC. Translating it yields CATSDLERECFNEQFF.

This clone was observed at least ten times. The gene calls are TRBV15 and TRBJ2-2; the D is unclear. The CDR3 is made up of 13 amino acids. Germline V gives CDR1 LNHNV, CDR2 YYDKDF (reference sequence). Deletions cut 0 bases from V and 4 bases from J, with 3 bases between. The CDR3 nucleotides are TGTGCCACCAGCAGAGACCCCACCGGGGAGCTGTTTTTT. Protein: CATSRDPTGELFF.

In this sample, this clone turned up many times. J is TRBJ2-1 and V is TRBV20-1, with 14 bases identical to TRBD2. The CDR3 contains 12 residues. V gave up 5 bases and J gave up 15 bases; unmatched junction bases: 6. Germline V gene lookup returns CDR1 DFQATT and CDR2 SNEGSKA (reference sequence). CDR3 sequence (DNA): TGCAGTGCTTCTTGGACTAGCGGGAGGATGTTCTTC. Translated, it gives CSASWTSGRMFF.

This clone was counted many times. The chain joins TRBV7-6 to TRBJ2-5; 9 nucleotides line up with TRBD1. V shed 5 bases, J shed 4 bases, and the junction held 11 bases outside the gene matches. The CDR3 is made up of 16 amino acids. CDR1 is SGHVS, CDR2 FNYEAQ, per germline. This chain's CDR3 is CASSEQPGQGGETQYF. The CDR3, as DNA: TGTGCCAGCAGCGAACAACCGGGACAGGGAGGAGAGACCCAGTACTTC.

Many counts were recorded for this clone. CDR3 in amino acids: CASSLSGGHNEQFF. The CDR3, as DNA: TGTGCCAGCAGCTTATCAGGGGGCCACAATGAGCAGTTCTTC. V usage is TRBV11-3 and J usage is TRBJ2-1, with 8 bases aligning to TRBD1. There are 14 residues in the CDR3. Germline V CDR1 and CDR2: SGHNT, YENEEA. The V segment lost 2 bases and the J segment 5 bases; nucleotides outside the gene matches: 2.

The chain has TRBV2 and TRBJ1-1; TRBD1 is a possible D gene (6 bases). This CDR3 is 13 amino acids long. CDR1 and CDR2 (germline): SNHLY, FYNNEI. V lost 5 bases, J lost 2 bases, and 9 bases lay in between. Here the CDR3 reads CASSLGANTEAFF. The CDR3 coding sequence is TGTGCCAGCAGTTTGGGGGCTAACACTGAAGCTTTCTTT.

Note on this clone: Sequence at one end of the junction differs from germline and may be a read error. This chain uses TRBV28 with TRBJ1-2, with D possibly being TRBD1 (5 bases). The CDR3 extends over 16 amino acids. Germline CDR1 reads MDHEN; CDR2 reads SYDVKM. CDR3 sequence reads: CASSFPPAAGHYGYTF. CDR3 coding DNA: TGTGCCAGCAGTTTCCCACCCGCCGCAGGGCACTATGGCTACACATTC.

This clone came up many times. CDR3 sequence: CASSWGRGGYSTDTQYF. The CDR3 region has the DNA TGCGCCAGCAGCTGGGGAAGAGGCGGATATAGCACAGATACGCAGTATTTT. V gene TRBV5-1 combines with J gene TRBJ2-3; D remains unclear. This CDR3 has 17 residues. In germline, CDR1 is SGHRS, CDR2 YFSETQ. Between the trimmed V and J ends, which lost 3 bases and 0 bases, there was a span of 17 bases.

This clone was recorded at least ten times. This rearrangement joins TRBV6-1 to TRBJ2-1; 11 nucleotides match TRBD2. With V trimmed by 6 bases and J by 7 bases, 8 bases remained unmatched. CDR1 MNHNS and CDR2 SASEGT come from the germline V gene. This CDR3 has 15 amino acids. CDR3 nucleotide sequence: TGTGCCAGCAGCCGCGGACTAGCGGGCGATAATGAGCAGTTCTTC. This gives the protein CASSRGLAGDNEQFF.

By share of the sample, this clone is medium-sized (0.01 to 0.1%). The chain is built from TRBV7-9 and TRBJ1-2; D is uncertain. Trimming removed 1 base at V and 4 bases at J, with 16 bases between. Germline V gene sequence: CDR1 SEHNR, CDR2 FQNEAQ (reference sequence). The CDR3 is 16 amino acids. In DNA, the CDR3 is TGTGCCAGCAGCTTAGGAGCGCGCTGGGCGCCCTATGGCTACACCTTC. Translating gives CASSLGARWAPYGYTF. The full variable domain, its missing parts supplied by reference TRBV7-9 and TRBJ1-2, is DTGVSQNPRHKITKRGQNVTFRCDPISEHNRLYWYRQTLGQGPEFLTYFQNEAQLEKSRLLSDRFSAERPKGSFSTLEIQRTEQGDSAMYLCASSLGARWAPYGYTFGSGTRLTVV.

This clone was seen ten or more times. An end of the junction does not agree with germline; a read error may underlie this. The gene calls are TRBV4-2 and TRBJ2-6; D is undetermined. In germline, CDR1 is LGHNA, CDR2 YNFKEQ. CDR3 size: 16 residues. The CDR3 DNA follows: TGTGCCAGCGGCCAAGAACTGAGCTCTGGGGCCAACGTCCTGACTTTC. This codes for CASGQELSSGANVLTF.

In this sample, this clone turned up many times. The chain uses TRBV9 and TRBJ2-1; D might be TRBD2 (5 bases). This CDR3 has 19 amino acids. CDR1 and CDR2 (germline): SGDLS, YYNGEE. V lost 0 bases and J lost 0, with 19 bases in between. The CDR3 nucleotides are TGTGCCAGCAGCGTAGGGCTAGCTCTACGAACAAGCTCCTACAATGAGCAGTTCTTC. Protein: CASSVGLALRTSSYNEQFF.

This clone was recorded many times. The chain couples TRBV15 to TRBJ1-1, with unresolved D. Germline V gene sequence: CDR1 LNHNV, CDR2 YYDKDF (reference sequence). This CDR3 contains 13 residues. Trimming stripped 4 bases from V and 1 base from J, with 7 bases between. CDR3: CATSTYSNTEAFF. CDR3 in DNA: TGTGCCACCAGCACCTATTCGAACACTGAAGCTTTCTTT.

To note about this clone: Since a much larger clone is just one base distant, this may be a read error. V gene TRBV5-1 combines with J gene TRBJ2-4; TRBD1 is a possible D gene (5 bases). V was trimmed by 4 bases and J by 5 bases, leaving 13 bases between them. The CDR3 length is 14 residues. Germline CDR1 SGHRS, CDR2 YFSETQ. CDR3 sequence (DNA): TGCGCCAGCAGCATAAACAGGTGCCAAAACATTCAGTACTTC. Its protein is CASSINRCQNIQYF.

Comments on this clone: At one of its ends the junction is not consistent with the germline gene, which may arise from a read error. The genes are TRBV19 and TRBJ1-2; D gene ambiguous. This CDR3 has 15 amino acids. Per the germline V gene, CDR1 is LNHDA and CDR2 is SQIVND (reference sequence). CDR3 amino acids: CASSIDRNPTAGHTF. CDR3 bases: TGTGCCAGCAGTATAGATCGTAATCCTACCGCTGGCCACACCTTC.